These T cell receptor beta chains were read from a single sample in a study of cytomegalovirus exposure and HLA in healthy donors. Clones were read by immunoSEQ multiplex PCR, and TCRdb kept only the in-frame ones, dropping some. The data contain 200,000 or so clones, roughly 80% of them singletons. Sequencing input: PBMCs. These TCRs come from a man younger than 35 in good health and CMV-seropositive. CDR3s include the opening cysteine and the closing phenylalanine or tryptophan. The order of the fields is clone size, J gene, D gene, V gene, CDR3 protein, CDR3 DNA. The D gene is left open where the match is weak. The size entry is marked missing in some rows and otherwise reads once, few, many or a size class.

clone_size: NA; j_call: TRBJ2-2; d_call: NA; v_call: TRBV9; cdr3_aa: CASSVGSTGELFF; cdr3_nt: TGTGCCAGCAGCGTAGGGAGCACCGGGGAGCTGTTTTTT
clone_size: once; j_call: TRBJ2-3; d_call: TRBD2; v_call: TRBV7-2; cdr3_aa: CASSSTSGRPDTQYF; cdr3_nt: TGTGCCAGCAGCTCCACAAGCGGGAGGCCAGATACGCAGTATTTT
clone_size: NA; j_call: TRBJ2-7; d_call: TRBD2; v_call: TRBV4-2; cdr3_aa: CASSQPVGLAVSYEQYF; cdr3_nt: TGTGCCAGCAGCCAGCCCGTCGGTCTAGCGGTTTCCTACGAGCAGTACTTC
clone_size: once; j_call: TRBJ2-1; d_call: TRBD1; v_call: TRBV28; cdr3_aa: CASSLVGQVISYNEQFF; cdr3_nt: TGTGCCAGCAGTTTAGTGGGACAGGTTATCTCCTACAATGAGCAGTTCTTC
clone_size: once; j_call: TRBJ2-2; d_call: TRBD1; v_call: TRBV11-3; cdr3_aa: CASSLGRTGDTGELFF; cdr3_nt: TGTGCCAGCAGCTTAGGACGGACAGGGGACACCGGGGAGCTGTTTTTT
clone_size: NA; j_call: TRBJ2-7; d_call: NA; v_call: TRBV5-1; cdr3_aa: CASGSSYEQYF; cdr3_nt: TGCGCCAGCGGCAGCTCCTACGAGCAGTACTTC
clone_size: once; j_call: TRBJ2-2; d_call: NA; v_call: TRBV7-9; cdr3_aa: CASSLSQGLGGELFF; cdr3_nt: TGTGCCAGCAGCTTATCGCAGGGGCTGGGCGGGGAGCTGTTTTTT
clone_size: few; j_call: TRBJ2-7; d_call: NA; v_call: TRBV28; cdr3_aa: CASSLGAGSKRAYEQYF; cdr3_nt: TGTGCCAGCAGTTTAGGCGCCGGGAGTAAGCGGGCCTACGAGCAGTACTTC
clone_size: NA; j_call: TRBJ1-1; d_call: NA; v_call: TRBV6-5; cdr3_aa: CASSPPAGYGAFF; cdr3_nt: TGTGCCAGCAGCCCTCCCGCAGGCTACGGAGCTTTCTTT
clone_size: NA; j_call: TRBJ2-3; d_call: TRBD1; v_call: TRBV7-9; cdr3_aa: CASSSEQGARIDTQYF; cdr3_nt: TGTGCCAGCAGCTCAGAACAGGGGGCGCGGATAGATACGCAGTATTTT
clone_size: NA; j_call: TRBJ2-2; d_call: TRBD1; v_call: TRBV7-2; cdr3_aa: CASSSPGTVNTGELFF; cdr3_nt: TGTGCCAGCAGCTCCCCCGGGACAGTGAACACCGGGGAGCTGTTTTTT
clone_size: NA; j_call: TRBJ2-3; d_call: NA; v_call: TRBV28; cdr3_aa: CASSSWDSSGNTQYF; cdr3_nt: TGTGCCAGCAGTTCATGGGACTCATCTGGAAATACGCAGTATTTT
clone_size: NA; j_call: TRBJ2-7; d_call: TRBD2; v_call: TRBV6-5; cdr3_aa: CASKLAGSSYEQYF; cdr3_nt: TGTGCCAGCAAGCTAGCGGGCAGCTCCTACGAGCAGTACTTC
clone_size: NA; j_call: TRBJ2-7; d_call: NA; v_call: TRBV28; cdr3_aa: CASSLSSRRAYEQYF; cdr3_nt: TGTGCCAGCAGTTTATCATCCCGGAGGGCCTACGAGCAGTACTTC
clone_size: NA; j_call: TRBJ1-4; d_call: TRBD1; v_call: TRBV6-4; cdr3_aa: CASSAEQGRKLFF; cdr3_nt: TGTGCCAGCAGTGCCGAACAGGGGCGAAAACTGTTTTTT
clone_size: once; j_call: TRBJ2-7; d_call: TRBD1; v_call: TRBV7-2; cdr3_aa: CASSLGQGAGYEQYF; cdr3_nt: TGTGCCAGCAGCTTGGGACAGGGGGCTGGTTACGAGCAGTACTTC
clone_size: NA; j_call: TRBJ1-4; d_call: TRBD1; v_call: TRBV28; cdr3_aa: CASSGPGQGTEKLFF; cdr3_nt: TGTGCCAGCAGTGGCCCGGGACAGGGGACCGAAAAACTGTTTTTT
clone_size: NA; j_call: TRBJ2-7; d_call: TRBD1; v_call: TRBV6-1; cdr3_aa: CASSQTGGYEQYF; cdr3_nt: TGTGCCAGCAGCCAAACAGGGGGCTACGAGCAGTACTTC
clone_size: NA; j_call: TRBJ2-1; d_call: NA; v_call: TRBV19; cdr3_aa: CASSMELNNEQFF; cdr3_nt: TGTGCCAGTAGTATGGAGCTTAACAATGAGCAGTTCTTC
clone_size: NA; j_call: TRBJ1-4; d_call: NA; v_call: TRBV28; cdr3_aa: CASSPIRGRGTNEKLFF; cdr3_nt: TGTGCCAGCAGCCCTATAAGGGGGAGGGGAACTAATGAAAAACTGTTTTTT
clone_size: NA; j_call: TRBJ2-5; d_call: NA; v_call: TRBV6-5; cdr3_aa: CASRINPGQETQYF; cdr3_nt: TGTGCCAGCAGAATTAACCCCGGCCAAGAGACCCAGTACTTC
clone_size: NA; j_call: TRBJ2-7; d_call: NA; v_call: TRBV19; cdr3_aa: CASSIAGQAYEQYF; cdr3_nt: TGTGCCAGTAGTATAGCGGGACAAGCCTACGAGCAGTACTTC
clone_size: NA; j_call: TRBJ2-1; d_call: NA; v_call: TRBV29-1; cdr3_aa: CSTRGGGAGEQFF; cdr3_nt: TGCAGCACCCGAGGGGGGGGAGCTGGTGAGCAGTTCTTC
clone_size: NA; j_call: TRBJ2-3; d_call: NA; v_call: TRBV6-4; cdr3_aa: CASSGQGLTDTQYF; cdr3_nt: TGTGCCAGCAGTGGACAGGGACTCACAGATACGCAGTATTTT
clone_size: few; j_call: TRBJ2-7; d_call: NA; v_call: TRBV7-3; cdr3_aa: CASSLRGGQGEQYF; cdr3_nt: TGTGCCAGCAGCTTACGGGGAGGCCAGGGTGAGCAGTACTTC
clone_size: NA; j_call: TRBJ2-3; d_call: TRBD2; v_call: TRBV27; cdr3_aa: CASSLTSGSTDTQYF; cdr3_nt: TGTGCCAGCAGCCTGACTAGCGGGAGCACAGATACGCAGTATTTT
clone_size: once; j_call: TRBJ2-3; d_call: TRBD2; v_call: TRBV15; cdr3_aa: CATSRTRTSGTWGGTDTQYF; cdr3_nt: TGTGCCACCAGCAGAACCCGGACTAGCGGGACCTGGGGAGGGACAGATACGCAGTATTTT
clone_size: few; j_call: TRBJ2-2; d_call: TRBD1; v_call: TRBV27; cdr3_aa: CASSPDRGGTGELFF; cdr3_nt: TGTGCCAGCAGTCCAGACAGGGGTGGCACCGGGGAGCTGTTTTTT
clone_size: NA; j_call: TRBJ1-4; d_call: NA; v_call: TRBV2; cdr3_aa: CASRQVFNEKLFF; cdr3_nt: TGTGCCAGCAGACAGGTGTTTAATGAAAAACTGTTTTTT
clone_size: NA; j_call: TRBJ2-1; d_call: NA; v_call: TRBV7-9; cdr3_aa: CASSFGGDYNEQFF; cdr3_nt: TGTGCCAGCAGCTTCGGCGGGGACTACAATGAGCAGTTCTTC
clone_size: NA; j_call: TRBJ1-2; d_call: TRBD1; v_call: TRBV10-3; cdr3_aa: CAISDSQGAGGYTF; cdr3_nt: TGTGCCATCAGTGATTCACAGGGGGCTGGCGGCTACACCTTC
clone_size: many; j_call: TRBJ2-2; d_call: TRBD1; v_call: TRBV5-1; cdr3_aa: CASSLDSAGGNTGELFF; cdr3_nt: TGCGCCAGCAGCTTGGATTCGGCAGGGGGGAACACCGGGGAGCTGTTTTTT
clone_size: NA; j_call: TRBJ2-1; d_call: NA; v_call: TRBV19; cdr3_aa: CASRMTGSSYNEQFF; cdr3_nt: TGTGCCAGTAGGATGACTGGGAGCTCCTACAATGAGCAGTTCTTC
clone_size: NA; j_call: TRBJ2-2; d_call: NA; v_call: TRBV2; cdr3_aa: CASTTGRTGELFF; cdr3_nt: TGTGCCAGCACTACAGGGCGAACCGGGGAGCTGTTTTTT
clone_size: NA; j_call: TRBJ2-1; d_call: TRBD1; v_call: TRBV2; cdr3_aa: CARRDRGYNEQFF; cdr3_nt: TGTGCCAGACGGGACAGGGGTTACAATGAGCAGTTCTTC
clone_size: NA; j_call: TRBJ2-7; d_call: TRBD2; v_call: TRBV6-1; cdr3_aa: CASKERGDNSYEQYF; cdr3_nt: TGTGCCAGCAAGGAACGGGGGGATAACTCCTACGAGCAGTACTTC
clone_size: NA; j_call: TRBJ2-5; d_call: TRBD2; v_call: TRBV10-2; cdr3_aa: CASWIAGSQETQYF; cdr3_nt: TGCGCCAGCTGGATAGCGGGGTCCCAAGAGACCCAGTACTTC
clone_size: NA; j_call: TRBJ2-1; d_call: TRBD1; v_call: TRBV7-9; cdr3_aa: CASSLNGDRGNEQFF; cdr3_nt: TGTGCCAGCAGCTTAAATGGGGACAGGGGAAATGAGCAGTTCTTC
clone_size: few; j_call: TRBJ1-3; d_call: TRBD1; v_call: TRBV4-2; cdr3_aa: CASSPGTGTVNTIYF; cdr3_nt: TGTGCCAGCAGCCCTGGGACAGGGACAGTAAACACCATATATTTT
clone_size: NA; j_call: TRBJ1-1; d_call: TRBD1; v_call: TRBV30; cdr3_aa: CAWSPGTGGMNTEAFF; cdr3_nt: TGTGCCTGGAGTCCCGGGACAGGGGGAATGAACACTGAAGCTTTCTTT
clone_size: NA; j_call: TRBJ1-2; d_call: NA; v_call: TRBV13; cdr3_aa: CASSLGGMGGFNYGYTF; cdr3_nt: TGTGCCAGCAGCTTAGGCGGGATGGGCGGATTTAACTATGGCTACACCTTC
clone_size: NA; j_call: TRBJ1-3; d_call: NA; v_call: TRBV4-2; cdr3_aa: CASSQEPAGYGNTIYF; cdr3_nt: TGTGCCAGCAGCCAAGAACCCGCAGGGTACGGAAACACCATATATTTT
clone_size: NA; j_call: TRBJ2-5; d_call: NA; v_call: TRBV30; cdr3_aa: CAVSVLRETQYF; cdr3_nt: TGTGCCGTAAGCGTACTGCGGGAGACCCAGTACTTC
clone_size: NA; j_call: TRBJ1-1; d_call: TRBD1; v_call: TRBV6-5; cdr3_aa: CASGQGRTEAFF; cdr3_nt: TGTGCCAGCGGACAGGGAAGGACTGAAGCTTTCTTT
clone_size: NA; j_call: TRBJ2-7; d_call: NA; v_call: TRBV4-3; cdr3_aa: CASSQDLSRVDEQYF; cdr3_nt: TGCGCCAGCAGCCAAGATCTTAGCAGGGTCGACGAGCAGTACTTC
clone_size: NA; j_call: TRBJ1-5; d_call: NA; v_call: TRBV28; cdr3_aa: CASSSNREFNQPQHF; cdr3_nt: TGTGCCAGCAGTTCCAACAGGGAATTCAATCAGCCCCAGCATTTT
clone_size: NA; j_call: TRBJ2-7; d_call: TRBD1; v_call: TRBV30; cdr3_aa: CAWSDGQAEQYF; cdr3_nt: TGTGCCTGGAGCGACGGACAGGCCGAGCAGTACTTC
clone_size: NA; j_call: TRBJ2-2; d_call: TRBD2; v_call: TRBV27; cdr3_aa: CASSNRLAGGPGELFF; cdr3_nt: TGTGCCAGCAGTAACCGACTAGCGGGAGGCCCCGGGGAGCTGTTTTTT
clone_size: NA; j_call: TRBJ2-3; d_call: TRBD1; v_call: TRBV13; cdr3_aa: CASSLGQGRPDTQYF; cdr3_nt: TGTGCCAGCAGCTTGGGACAGGGAAGACCAGATACGCAGTATTTT
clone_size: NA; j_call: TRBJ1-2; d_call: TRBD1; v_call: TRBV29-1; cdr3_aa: CSVGRTGRDGYTF; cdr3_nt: TGCAGCGTCGGGAGGACAGGGCGGGATGGCTACACCTTC
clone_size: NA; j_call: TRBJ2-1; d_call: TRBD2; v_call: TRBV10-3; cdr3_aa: CAISTWTRSNEQFF; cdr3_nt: TGTGCCATCAGCACCTGGACTAGAAGCAATGAGCAGTTCTTC
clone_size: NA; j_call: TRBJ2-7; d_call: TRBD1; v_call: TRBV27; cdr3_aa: CASSLAGGEQYF; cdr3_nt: TGTGCCAGCAGTTTAGCAGGGGGAGAGCAGTACTTC
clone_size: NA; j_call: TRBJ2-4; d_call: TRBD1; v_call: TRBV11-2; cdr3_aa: CASSLGGTGNIQYF; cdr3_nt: TGTGCCAGCAGCTTAGGGGGGACAGGGAACATTCAGTACTTC
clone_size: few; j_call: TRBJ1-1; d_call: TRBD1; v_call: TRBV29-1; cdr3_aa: CSVRQGAGSNTEAFF; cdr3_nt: TGCAGCGTTCGACAGGGGGCAGGGTCCAACACTGAAGCTTTCTTT
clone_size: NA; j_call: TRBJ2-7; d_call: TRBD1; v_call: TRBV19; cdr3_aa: CASRSTGTYEQYF; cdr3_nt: TGTGCCAGTCGCTCGACAGGGACCTACGAGCAGTACTTC
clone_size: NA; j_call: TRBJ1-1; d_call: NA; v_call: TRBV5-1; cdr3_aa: CASSFREKREEAFF; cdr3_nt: TGCGCCAGCAGCTTTAGGGAAAAGAGGGAAGAAGCTTTCTTT
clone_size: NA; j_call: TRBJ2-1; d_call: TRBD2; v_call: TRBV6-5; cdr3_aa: CASTITRDYYNEQFF; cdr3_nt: TGTGCCAGCACGATAACCCGGGACTACTACAATGAGCAGTTCTTC
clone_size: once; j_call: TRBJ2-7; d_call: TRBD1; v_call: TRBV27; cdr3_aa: CASSLSAGDREYEQYF; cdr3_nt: TGTGCCAGCAGTTTATCCGCGGGGGACAGGGAGTACGAGCAGTACTTC
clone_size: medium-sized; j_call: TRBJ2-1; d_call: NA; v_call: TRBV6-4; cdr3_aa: CASSTGASSYNEQFF; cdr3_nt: TGTGCCAGCAGTACAGGAGCGAGTTCCTACAATGAGCAGTTCTTC
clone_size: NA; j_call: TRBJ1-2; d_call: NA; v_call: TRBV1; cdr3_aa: CTSRRRRRTNYGYTF; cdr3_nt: TGCACCAGCAGGAGGAGGCGGAGAACTAACTATGGCTACACCTTC